What follows are 23 T cell receptor beta chains derived from one specimen sequenced in a study of cytomegalovirus exposure and HLA in healthy donors. The PCR contained 60 Vbeta and 13 Jbeta primers. The method was immunoSEQ multiplex PCR; TCRdb's version includes in-frame clones alone and lacks a portion of them. The table has 150,000 to 200,000 clones, 84% seen once; the top ten hold under 2%. Sequenced material: PBMCs. The receptors shown here come from a man younger than 35 in good health and CMV-seronegative.

The chain couples TRBV19 to TRBJ2-6; 8 bases are shared with TRBD1. Germline CDR1 reads LNHDA; CDR2 reads SQIVND (reference sequence). Trimming took 7 bases from V and 0 from J; bases not matched to a gene: 8. This CDR3 contains 17 residues. CDR3 in DNA: TGTGCCAGTAATCCGGGACAGGCCCTCTCTGGGGCCAACGTCCTGACTTTC. Translating gives CASNPGQALSGANVLTF.

The chain joins TRBV2 to TRBJ2-2; 8 nucleotides agree with TRBD2. Germline CDR1 is SNHLY and CDR2 is FYNNEI. With 7 bases clipped from V and 7 bases from J, the junction kept 8 bases outside the gene matches. This CDR3 is built from 14 residues. CDR3 DNA: TGTGCCAGCATAAGCGGGAGTAATGGCGGGGAGCTGTTTTTT. It translates to CASISGSNGGELFF.

CDR3 DNA sequence: TGTGCCAGCAGCCCTGGGTCGACAGTCTACAATGAGCAGTTCTTC. It specifies CASSPGSTVYNEQFF. This chain links TRBV11-3 with TRBJ2-1; TRBD1 is a possible D gene (5 bases). The CDR3 covers 15 residues. Germline V gene data show CDR1 as SGHNT and CDR2 as YENEEA. The V gene lost 5 bases and the J gene lost 3 bases, with 14 bases spanning the gap.

The chain employs TRBV5-6 and TRBJ1-2; a possible D gene is TRBD1 (5 bases). Germline CDR1 SGHDT, CDR2 YYEEEE. The CDR3 covers 12 residues. The V end was cut by 0 bases, the J end by 7 bases, with 7 bases between. In DNA form, the CDR3 reads TGTGCCAGCAGCTTGGAGGGGTTTGGCTACACCTTC. Translating gives CASSLEGFGYTF.

The CDR3: CASSPWTDGSYEQYF. The CDR3 DNA reads TGCGCCAGCAGCCCCTGGACAGACGGAAGCTACGAGCAGTACTTC. The chain is built from TRBV5-1 and TRBJ2-7; tentatively, D is TRBD1 (6 bases). The V gene's germline CDR1 is SGHRS and CDR2 YFSETQ. Trimming left V 4 bases short and J 3 bases short, with 17 bases between. The CDR3 consists of 15 residues.

The chain employs TRBV25-1 and TRBJ2-1; a weak D match, TRBD1 (6 bases). V was clipped by 0 bases and J by 5 bases, with 11 bases between them. The CDR3 length is 15 residues. From germline, CDR1 is MGHDK and CDR2 SYGVNS. In DNA form, the CDR3 reads TGTGCCAGCAGTGAATACATGACAGGAAACAATGAGCAGTTCTTC. It is translated as CASSEYMTGNNEQFF. The full variable domain, with the rest looked up from reference TRBV25-1 and TRBJ2-1, is EADIYQTPRYLVIGTGKKITLECSQTMGHDKMYWYQQDPGMELHLIHYSYGVNSTEKGDLSSESTVSRIRTEHFPLTLESARPSHTSQYLCASSEYMTGNNEQFFGPGTRLTVL.

The CDR3 DNA reads TGTGCCAGCAAGGGGGCAGGGAAGGGCTACACCTTC. Its translation: CASKGAGKGYTF. This sequence joins TRBV6-6 and TRBJ1-2; 7 nucleotides line up with TRBD1. V lost 7 bases and J lost 8; bases outside the gene matches: 7. In germline, CDR1 is MNHNY, CDR2 SVGAGI (reference sequence). This CDR3 has 12 amino acids.

The chain employs TRBV7-9 and TRBJ2-5, with D possibly matching TRBD1 (5 bases). The germline V gene has CDR1 SEHNR and CDR2 FQNEAQ (reference sequence). The CDR3 sequence is 14 residues long. Trimming took off 2 bases at V and 4 bases at J, with 11 bases between the two ends. In nucleotides, the CDR3 is TGTGCCAGCAGCTTATTGGCAGGGTTAGAGACCCAGTACTTC. This translates into CASSLLAGLETQYF.

The chain has TRBV29-1 and TRBJ2-1; 10 nucleotides line up with TRBD2. CDR1 is SQVTM and CDR2 is ANQGSEA in the germline V gene. Trimming cost V 6 bases and J 15 bases; bases outside gene matches: 11. This CDR3 comprises 12 residues. The CDR3 here is CSVRPSGSRWFF. CDR3 DNA sequence: TGCAGCGTACGGCCTAGCGGGAGCCGTTGGTTCTTC.

This rearrangement joins TRBV2 to TRBJ1-6; no reliable D call. The CDR3 extends over 14 amino acids. Trimming took 6 bases from V and 2 from J, leaving 8 bases between them. Germline V lookup: CDR1 SNHLY, CDR2 FYNNEI. For the CDR3, the DNA is TGTGCCAGCAGCCTCGGGGCCTATAATTCACCCCTCCACTTT. Residues: CASSLGAYNSPLHF.

The chain employs TRBV5-4 and TRBJ2-7; 8 bases align to TRBD2. CDR1 and CDR2 from the germline V gene are SGHNT and YYREEE (reference sequence). This CDR3 spans 16 amino acids. V shed 4 bases and J 3 bases; nucleotides not matched to a gene: 12. The CDR3 spells CASSPGGAGGLYEQYF. The CDR3 DNA reads TGTGCCAGCAGCCCGGGGGGGGCGGGAGGTCTCTACGAGCAGTACTTC.

The CDR3 nucleotides are TGTGCCAGCAGCCCTGGGGCGGTTTCCTACGAGCAGTACTTC. This sequence encodes CASSPGAVSYEQYF. The gene calls are TRBV7-8 and TRBJ2-7; a possible D gene is TRBD1 (5 bases). Trimming pared 5 bases from V and 1 base from J, leaving 12 bases between. Germline CDR1 SGHVS, CDR2 FQNEAQ. The CDR3 runs to 14 residues.

Remarks on this clone: One end of the junction does not line up with germline, which may come from a read error. The V gene is TRBV7-9, the J gene TRBJ2-2, with 7 bases identical to TRBD2. Germline lookup yields CDR1 SEHNR and CDR2 FQNEAQ (reference sequence). CDR3 length: 17 residues. In nucleotides, the CDR3 is TGTTCCAGCAGCTTGCCCCCTCTAGCGGTGGACACCGGGGAGCTGTTTTTT. Its protein product is CSSSLPPLAVDTGELFF.

The chain couples TRBV7-9 to TRBJ2-5; perhaps TRBD2 as D (5 bases). V gave up 5 bases and J gave up 3 bases, with 10 bases separating them. This CDR3 spans 13 amino acids. Germline CDR1 reads SEHNR; CDR2 reads FQNEAQ (reference sequence). CDR3 sequence: CASSPRTEETQYF. The CDR3 DNA is TGTGCCAGCAGCCCGAGGACTGAAGAGACCCAGTACTTC.

This clone was seen a single time. The J gene is TRBJ2-2, the V gene TRBV10-1, with 11 bases that match TRBD2. The junction had 7 bases not matched to a gene; V was cut back by 2 bases and J by 5 bases. The CDR3 runs to 17 residues. Germline CDR1 WNHNN, CDR2 SYGVQD (reference sequence). The CDR3 DNA follows: TGCGCCAGCAGTGAGAGGGAGGCTAGCGGGGGGACCGGGGAGCTGTTTTTT. Translated, it gives CASSEREASGGTGELFF.

This clone appeared once. This chain uses TRBV7-2 with TRBJ2-1, with a tentative D call TRBD2 (6 bases). In germline, CDR1 is SGHTA, CDR2 FQGNSA. Trimming pared 6 bases from V and 1 base from J, leaving 13 bases between. The CDR3 covers 15 residues. The DNA for the CDR3 is TGTGCCAGCAGAGCTATTGCGGGATCCTACAATGAGCAGTTCTTC. It translates to CASRAIAGSYNEQFF.

V usage is TRBV5-4 and J usage is TRBJ2-2; the D is unclear. This CDR3 comprises 14 residues. V was cut by 4 bases and J by 6 bases, with 13 bases left in between. Germline V gene lookup returns CDR1 SGHNT and CDR2 YYREEE (reference sequence). The CDR3 DNA reads TGTGCCAGCAGCCCCTCGCCCTCAGCCGGGGAGCTGTTTTTT. It codes for CASSPSPSAGELFF. The entire variable domain, with the rest obtained from reference TRBV5-4 and TRBJ2-2, is as follows: ETGVTQSPTHLIKTRGQQVTLRCSSQSGHNTVSWYQQALGQGPQFIFQYYREEENGRGNFPPRFSGLQFPNYSSELNVNALELDDSALYLCASSPSPSAGELFFGEGSRLTVL.

The CDR3 coding sequence is TGTGCCAGCAGCTTAGTCCCCAGCTTGGGACTTGATAGCGGCTACGAGCAGTACTTC. It encodes CASSLVPSLGLDSGYEQYF. The rearrangement joins TRBV7-2 to TRBJ2-7, with TRBD2 as a possible D gene (6 bases). V was cut by 1 base and J by 3 bases, with 25 bases left in between. Germline lookup yields CDR1 SGHTA and CDR2 FQGNSA. The CDR3 consists of 19 residues. Looking up the rest from reference TRBV7-2 and TRBJ2-7 gives the full variable domain: GAGVSQSPSNKVTEKGKDVELRCDPISGHTALYWYRQSLGQGLEFLIYFQGNSAPDKSGLPSDRFSAERTGGSVSTLTIQRTQQEDSAVYLCASSLVPSLGLDSGYEQYFGPGTRLTVT.

The V gene is TRBV7-8, the J gene TRBJ1-2, with D unresolved. CDR1 SGHVS and CDR2 FQNEAQ come from the germline V gene. The CDR3 covers 14 residues. Between the trimmed V and J ends, which lost 5 bases and 0 bases, there was a span of 10 bases. CDR3 protein: CASSPEKTNYGYTF. The CDR3 nucleotides are TGTGCCAGCAGCCCGGAGAAAACTAACTATGGCTACACCTTC.

The V and J genes are TRBV28 and TRBJ2-7, with 9 bases lining up with TRBD1. CDR3 length: 15 residues. The trim removed 4 bases at V and 7 bases at J, leaving 11 bases unmatched. Germline V gene data show CDR1 as MDHEN and CDR2 as SYDVKM. CDR3 sequence: CASSSPGTGIKEQYF. The CDR3 coding sequence is TGTGCCAGCAGTTCCCCCGGGACAGGGATAAAGGAGCAGTACTTC.

This chain links TRBV2 with TRBJ1-2; tentatively, D is TRBD1 (6 bases). Trimming took 3 bases from V and 5 from J, leaving 13 bases between them. The CDR3 loop spans 14 amino acids. From germline, CDR1 is SNHLY and CDR2 FYNNEI. CDR3 nucleotide sequence: TGTGCCAGCAGTGAGCCAGGGGAAGCATATGGCTACACCTTC. This sequence encodes CASSEPGEAYGYTF. The full variable domain, with the rest looked up from reference TRBV2 and TRBJ1-2, is EPEVTQTPSHQVTQMGQEVILRCVPISNHLYFYWYRQILGQKVEFLVSFYNNEISEKSEIFDDQFSVERPDGSNFTLKIRSTKLEDSAMYFCASSEPGEAYGYTFGSGTRLTVV.

This sequence joins TRBV7-8 and TRBJ1-5, with 8 nucleotides matching TRBD1. Germline V gene lookup returns CDR1 SGHVS and CDR2 FQNEAQ. V shed 4 bases and J 1 base; nucleotides not matched to a gene: 15. The CDR3 totals 19 residues. CDR3 DNA sequence: TGTGCCAGCAGCTCCATTAGGACAGGGCTGGTAAAGAGCAATCAGCCCCAGCATTTT. Amino acid sequence: CASSSIRTGLVKSNQPQHF.

The chain combines TRBV4-1 with TRBJ1-5, with D possibly TRBD1 on 6 matching bases. This CDR3 is 18 amino acids long. Germline V gene lookup returns CDR1 MGHRA and CDR2 YSYEKL. V lost 0 bases, J lost 6 bases, and 21 bases lay in between. The CDR3 region is CASSQDVLPGGAFQPQHF. Written as DNA, the CDR3 is TGCGCCAGCAGCCAAGACGTGTTGCCGGGGGGCGCTTTTCAGCCCCAGCATTTT.